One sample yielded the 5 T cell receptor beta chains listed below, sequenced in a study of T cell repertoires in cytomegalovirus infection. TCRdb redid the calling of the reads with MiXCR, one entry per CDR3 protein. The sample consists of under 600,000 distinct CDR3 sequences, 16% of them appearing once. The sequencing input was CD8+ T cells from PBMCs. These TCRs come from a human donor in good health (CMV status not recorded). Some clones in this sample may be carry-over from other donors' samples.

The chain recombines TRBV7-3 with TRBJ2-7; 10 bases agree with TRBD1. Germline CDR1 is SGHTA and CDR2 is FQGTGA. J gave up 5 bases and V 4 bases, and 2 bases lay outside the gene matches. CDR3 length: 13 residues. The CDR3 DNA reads TGTGCCAGCAGCTCTGGACAGGGGGACGAGCAGTACTTC. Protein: CASSSGQGDEQYF. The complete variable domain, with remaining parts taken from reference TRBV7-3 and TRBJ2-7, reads GAGVSQTPSNKVTEKGKYVELRCDPISGHTALYWYRQSLGQGPEFLIYFQGTGAADDSGLPNDRFFAVRPEGSVSTLKIQRTERGDSAVYLCASSSGQGDEQYFGPGTRLTVT.

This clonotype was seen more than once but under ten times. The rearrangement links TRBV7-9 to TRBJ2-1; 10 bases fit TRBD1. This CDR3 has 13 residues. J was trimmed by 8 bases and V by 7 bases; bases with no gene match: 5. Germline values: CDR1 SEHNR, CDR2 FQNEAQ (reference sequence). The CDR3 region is CASIGTGEHEQFF. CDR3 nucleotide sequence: TGTGCCAGCATCGGGACAGGGGAACATGAGCAGTTCTTC.

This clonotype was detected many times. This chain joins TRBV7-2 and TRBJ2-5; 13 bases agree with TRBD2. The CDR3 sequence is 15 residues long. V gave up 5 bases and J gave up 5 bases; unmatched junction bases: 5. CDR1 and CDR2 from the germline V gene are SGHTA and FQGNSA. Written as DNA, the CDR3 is TGTGCCAGCAGCCGGACTAGCGGGGGCCGGGAGACCCAGTACTTC. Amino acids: CASSRTSGGRETQYF.

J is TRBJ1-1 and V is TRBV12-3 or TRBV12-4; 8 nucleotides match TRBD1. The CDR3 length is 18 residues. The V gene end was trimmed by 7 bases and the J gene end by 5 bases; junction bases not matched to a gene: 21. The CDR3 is CASTHSGRGREEGTEAFF. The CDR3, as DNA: TGTGCCAGCACTCATTCGGGCAGGGGGCGCGAGGAGGGGACTGAAGCTTTCTTT.

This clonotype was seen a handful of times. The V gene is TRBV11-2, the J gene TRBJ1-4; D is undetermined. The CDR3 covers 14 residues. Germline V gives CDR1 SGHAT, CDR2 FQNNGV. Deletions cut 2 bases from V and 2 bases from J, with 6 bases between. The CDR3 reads CASSLTHTNEKLFF. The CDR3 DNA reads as TGTGCCAGCAGCTTAACACATACTAATGAAAAACTGTTTTTT.